The sequence of this T cell receptor (beta chain) was determined in a study of Ad26.COV2.S vaccination and SARS-CoV-2 variants. Sequencing used immunoSEQ multiplex PCR; TCRdb keeps in-frame clones, though not all of them. Here the sample spans 300,000 to 500,000 clones, 70% to 90% being singletons. Documented treatment: 15 to 20 received Ad26.COV2.S at low or high dose, single or two shots; about 5 received placebo; per-sample allocation not given. The samples were gathered on day 63 after the first injection of vaccine or placebo. An adult donor aged 18-55 years was enrolled in Boston. An Ad26 vector carrying the Wuhan-strain SARS-CoV-2 spike served as the vaccine. V lost 0 bases and J lost 7, with 10 bases in between. The germline V gene has CDR1 SGHRS and CDR2 YFSETQ. The CDR3 loop spans 13 amino acids.

The genes are TRBV5-1 and TRBJ1-2; no clear D gene. The sequenced sample was peripheral blood, obtained in a trial of Ad26.COV2.S vaccine versus placebo. The sequence derives from a person between 18 and 65 years old who received the Ad26.COV2.S COVID-19 vaccine or a placebo. The CDR3 DNA sequence: TGCGCCAGCAGCTTGGAGGCCAGTCTTGGCTACACCTTC. Translation gives CASSLEASLGYTF.